The 5 T cell receptor beta chains presented below share a single source sample, sequenced in a study of vaccination and CD4 T cells after COVID-19. Documented time point: late sampling 161 to 241 days after vaccination in three convalescent patients. Specified treatment: approximately nine-day PBMC culture with coronavirus spike peptide pools or control peptides (ViraFEST assay). These receptors' targets are unknown. Sequenced with the Oncomine TCR Beta short-read assay was DNA taken from cultured CD4+ T cells. TCRdb used MiXCR to reprocess the PCR reads, holding one entry per CDR3 protein. The table shows around 25,000 distinct CDR3 sequences, with about 40% occurring only once. The sample consisted of CD4+ T cells from blood, cultured in vitro, taken about 7 months after SARS-CoV-2 vaccination. These receptors were obtained from a human donor who had recovered from COVID-19.

The table lists this clonotype with a few counts. The gene calls are TRBV19 and TRBJ2-7; no reliable D call. The V gene lost 7 bases and the J gene lost 7 bases, with 14 bases spanning the gap. This CDR3 region has 12 residues. Germline CDR1 reads LNHDA; CDR2 reads SQIVND (reference sequence). CDR3 sequence: CASTSSLREQYF. In DNA form, the CDR3 reads TGTGCCAGTACGAGCAGCCTTCGGGAGCAGTACTTC.

V usage is TRBV5-5 and J usage is TRBJ1-6; D perhaps matches TRBD1 (5 bases). Germline lookup yields CDR1 SGHKS and CDR2 YYEKEE (reference sequence). The CDR3 sequence is 12 residues long. V was clipped by 4 bases and J by 10 bases, with 9 bases between them. Written as DNA, the CDR3 is TGTGCCAGCAGCGCCAGGGACTCACCCCTCCACTTT. Translation gives CASSARDSPLHF. Variable domain in full (rest from reference TRBV5-5 and TRBJ1-6): DAGVTQSPTHLIKTRGQQVTLRCSPISGHKSVSWYQQVLGQGPQFIFQYYEKEERGRGNFPDRFSARQFPNYSSELNVNALLLGDSALYLCASSARDSPLHFGNGTRLTVT.

There are a few counts of this clonotype. The chain employs TRBV27 and TRBJ1-2, with 9 bases aligning to TRBD1. With V trimmed by 7 bases and J by 4 bases, 10 bases remained unmatched. The CDR3 contains 15 residues. Germline assignment: CDR1 MNHEY and CDR2 SMNVEV (reference sequence). The CDR3 region is CASTEFGTGTYGYTF. In nucleotides, the CDR3 is TGTGCCAGCACCGAGTTTGGGACAGGGACCTATGGCTACACCTTC.

The chain combines TRBV2 with TRBJ1-3; D ambiguous. Germline V gene sequence: CDR1 SNHLY, CDR2 FYNNEI. CDR3 size: 16 residues. Between the trimmed V and J ends, which lost 4 bases and 4 bases, there was a span of 17 bases. The CDR3, as DNA: TGTGCCAGCAGTGGTGGGTCATTATTACTCGGAAACACCATATATTTT. The encoded protein is CASSGGSLLLGNTIYF.

V is TRBV29-1 and J is TRBJ1-3; D is unresolved. Germline CDR1 is SQVTM and CDR2 is ANQGSEA. V was shortened by 6 bases and J by 0 bases, with 6 bases between the two germline ends. This CDR3 is built from 12 residues. CDR3 region: CSVMNSGNTIYF. DNA of the CDR3: TGCAGCGTGATGAACTCTGGAAACACCATATATTTT.